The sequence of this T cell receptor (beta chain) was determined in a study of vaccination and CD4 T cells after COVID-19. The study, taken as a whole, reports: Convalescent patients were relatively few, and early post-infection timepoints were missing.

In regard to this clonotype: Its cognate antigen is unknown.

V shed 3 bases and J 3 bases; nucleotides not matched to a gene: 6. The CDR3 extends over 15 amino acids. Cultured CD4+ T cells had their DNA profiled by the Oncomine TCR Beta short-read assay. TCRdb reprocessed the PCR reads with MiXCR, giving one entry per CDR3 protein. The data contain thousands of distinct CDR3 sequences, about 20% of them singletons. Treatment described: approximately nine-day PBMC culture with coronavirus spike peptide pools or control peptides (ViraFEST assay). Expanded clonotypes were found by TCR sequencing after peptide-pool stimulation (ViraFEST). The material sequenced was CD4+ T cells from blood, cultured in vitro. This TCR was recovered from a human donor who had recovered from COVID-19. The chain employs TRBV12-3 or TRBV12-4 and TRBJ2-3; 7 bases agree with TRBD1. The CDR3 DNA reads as TGTGCCAGCAGTTTGGGGACAGATAGAACAGATACGCAGTATTTT. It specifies CASSLGTDRTDTQYF.